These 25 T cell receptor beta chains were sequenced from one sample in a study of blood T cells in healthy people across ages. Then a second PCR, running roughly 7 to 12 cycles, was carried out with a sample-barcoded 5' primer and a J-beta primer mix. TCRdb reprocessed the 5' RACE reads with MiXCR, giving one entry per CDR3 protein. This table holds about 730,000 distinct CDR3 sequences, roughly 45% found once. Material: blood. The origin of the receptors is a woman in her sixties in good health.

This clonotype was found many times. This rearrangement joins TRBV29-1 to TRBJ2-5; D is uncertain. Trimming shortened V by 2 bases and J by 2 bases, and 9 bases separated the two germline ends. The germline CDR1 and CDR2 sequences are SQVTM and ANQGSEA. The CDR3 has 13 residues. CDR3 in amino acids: CSVERAPQETQYF. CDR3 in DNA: TGCAGCGTTGAAAGGGCACCTCAAGAGACCCAGTACTTC.

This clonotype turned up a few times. The CDR3 bases are TGTGCCAGCAGCTTAGCGGGTCCAGTTACTAATGAAAAACTGTTTTTT. As protein: CASSLAGPVTNEKLFF. The chain combines TRBV7-2 with TRBJ1-4; D remains unclear. Germline-derived CDR1 and CDR2 are SGHTA and FQGNSA. The CDR3 runs to 16 residues. V lost 0 bases to trimming and J lost 2 bases, with 10 bases between them.

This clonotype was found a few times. In DNA, the CDR3 is TGTGCCAGCAGCTTAGTAAGCAGCGGGGCAGATACGCAGTATTTT. Translation: CASSLVSSGADTQYF. This rearrangement joins TRBV7-9 to TRBJ2-3, with 7 bases matching TRBD2. Germline V gene data show CDR1 as SEHNR and CDR2 as FQNEAQ (reference sequence). J gave up 4 bases and V 1 base, and 5 bases lay outside the gene matches. The CDR3 covers 15 residues.

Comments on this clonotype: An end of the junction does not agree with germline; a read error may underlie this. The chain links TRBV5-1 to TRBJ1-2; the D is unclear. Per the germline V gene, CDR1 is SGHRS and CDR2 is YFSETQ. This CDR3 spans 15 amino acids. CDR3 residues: CASSLGGGQSYGHTF. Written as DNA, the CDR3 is TGCGCCAGCAGCTTGGGTGGAGGGCAAAGCTATGGCCACACCTTC.

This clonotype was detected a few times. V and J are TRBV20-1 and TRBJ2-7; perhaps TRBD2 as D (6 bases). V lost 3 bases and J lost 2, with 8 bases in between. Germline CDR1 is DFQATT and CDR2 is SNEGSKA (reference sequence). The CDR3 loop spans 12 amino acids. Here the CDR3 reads CSASASAYEQYF. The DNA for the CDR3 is TGCAGTGCTAGCGCTAGCGCCTACGAGCAGTACTTC.

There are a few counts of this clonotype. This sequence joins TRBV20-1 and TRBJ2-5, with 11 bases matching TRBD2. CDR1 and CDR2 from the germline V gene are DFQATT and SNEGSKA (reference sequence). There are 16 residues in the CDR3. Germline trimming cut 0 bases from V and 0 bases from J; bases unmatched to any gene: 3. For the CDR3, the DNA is TGCAGTGCTAGAGATCTAGCGGGAGGACACCAAGAGACCCAGTACTTC. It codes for CSARDLAGGHQETQYF.

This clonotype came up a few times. CDR3 bases: TGTGCCAGCAGCCTAAAGAGCGGGGGGGCCGCGCCCTACGAGCAGTACTTC. Encoded protein: CASSLKSGGAAPYEQYF. The chain carries TRBV7-2 and TRBJ2-7, with 10 bases matching TRBD2. The germline CDR1 and CDR2 sequences are SGHTA and FQGNSA. Losses at the gene ends were 5 bases for V and 2 bases for J; bases not matched to a gene: 12. The CDR3 runs 17 residues.

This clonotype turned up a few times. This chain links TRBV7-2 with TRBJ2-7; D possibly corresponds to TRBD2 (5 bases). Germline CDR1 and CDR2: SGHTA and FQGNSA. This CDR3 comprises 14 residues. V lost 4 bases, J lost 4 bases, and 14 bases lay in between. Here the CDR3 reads CASSSRARGYEQYF. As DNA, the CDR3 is TGTGCCAGCAGCTCCCGGGCCCGCGGGTACGAGCAGTACTTC.

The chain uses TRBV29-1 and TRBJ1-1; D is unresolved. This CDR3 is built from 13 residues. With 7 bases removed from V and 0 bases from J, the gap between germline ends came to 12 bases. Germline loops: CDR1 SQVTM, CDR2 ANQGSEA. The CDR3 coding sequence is TGCAGCGCTGCGACCCAGATGAACACTGAAGCTTTCTTT. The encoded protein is CSAATQMNTEAFF. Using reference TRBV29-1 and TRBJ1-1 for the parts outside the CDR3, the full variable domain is SAVISQKPSRDICQRGTSLTIQCQVDSQVTMMFWYRQQPGQSLTLIATANQGSEATYESGFVIDKFPISRPNLTFSTLTVSNMSPEDSSIYLCSAATQMNTEAFFGQGTRLTVV.

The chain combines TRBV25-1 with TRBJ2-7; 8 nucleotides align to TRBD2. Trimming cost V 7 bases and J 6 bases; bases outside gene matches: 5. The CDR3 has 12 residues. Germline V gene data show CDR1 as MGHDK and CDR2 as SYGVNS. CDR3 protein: CASTPGGLEQYF. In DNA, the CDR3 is TGTGCCAGCACTCCGGGAGGGCTCGAGCAGTACTTC.

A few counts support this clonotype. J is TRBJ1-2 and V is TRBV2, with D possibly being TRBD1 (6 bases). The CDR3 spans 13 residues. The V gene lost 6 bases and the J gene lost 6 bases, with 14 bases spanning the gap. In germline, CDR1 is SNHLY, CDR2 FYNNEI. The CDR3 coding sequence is TGTGCCAGCAGGCAGGAGGGGGTGGATGGCTACACCTTC. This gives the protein CASRQEGVDGYTF.

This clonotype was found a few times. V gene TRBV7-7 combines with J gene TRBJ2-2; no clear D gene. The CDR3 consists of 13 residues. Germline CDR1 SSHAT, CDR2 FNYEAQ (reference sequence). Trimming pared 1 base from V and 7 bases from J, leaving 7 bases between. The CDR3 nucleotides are TGTGCCAGCAGCTTAGAAATGAGCGGGGAGCTGTTTTTT. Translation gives CASSLEMSGELFF.

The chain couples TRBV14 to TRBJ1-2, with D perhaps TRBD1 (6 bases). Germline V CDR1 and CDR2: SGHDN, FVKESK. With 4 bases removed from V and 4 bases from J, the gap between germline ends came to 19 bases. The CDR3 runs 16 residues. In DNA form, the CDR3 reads TGTGCCAGCAGCCCCCAAATCCAGGGGCTTAGCTATGGCTACACCTTC. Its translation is CASSPQIQGLSYGYTF.

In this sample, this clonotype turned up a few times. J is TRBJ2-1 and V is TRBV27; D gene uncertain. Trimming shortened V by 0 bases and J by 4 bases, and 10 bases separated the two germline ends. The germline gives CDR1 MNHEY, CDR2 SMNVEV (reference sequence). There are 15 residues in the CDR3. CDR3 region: CASSLSAALYNEQFF. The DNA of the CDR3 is TGTGCCAGCAGTTTATCGGCGGCCTTATACAATGAGCAGTTCTTC.

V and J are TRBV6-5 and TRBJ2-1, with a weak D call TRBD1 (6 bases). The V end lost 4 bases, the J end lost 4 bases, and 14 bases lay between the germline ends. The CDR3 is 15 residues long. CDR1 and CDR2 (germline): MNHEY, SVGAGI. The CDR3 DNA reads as TGTGCCAGCAGTTTGACAGGATCGGGATACAATGAGCAGTTCTTC. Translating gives CASSLTGSGYNEQFF.

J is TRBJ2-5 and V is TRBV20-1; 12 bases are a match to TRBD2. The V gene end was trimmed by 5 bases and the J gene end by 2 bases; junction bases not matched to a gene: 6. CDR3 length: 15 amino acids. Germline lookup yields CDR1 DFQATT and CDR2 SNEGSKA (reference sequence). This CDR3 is CSAPLAGGEQETQYF. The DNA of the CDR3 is TGCAGTGCTCCGCTAGCGGGGGGGGAACAAGAGACCCAGTACTTC.

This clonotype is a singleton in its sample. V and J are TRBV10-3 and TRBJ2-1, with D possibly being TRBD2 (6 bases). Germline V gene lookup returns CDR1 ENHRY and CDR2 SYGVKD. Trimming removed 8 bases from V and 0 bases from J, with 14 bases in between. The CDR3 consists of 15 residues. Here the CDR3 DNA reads TGTGCCATCTTCTCTAGCGCCAGCTCCTACAATGAGCAGTTCTTC. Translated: CAIFSSASSYNEQFF.

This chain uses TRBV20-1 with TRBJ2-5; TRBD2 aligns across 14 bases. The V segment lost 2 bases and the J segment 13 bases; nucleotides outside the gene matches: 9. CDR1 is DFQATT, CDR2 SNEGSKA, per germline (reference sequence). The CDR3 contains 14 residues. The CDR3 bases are TGCAGTGCTAGAACGCCGGGACTAGCGGGAGAGGTGTACTTC. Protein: CSARTPGLAGEVYF.

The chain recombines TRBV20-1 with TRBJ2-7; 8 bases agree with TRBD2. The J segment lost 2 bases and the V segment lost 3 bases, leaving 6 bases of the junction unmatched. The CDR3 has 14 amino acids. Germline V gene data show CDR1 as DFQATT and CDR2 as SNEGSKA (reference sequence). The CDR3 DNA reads TGCAGTGCTAGTGATACTAGCGGTACCTACGAGCAGTACTTC. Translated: CSASDTSGTYEQYF.

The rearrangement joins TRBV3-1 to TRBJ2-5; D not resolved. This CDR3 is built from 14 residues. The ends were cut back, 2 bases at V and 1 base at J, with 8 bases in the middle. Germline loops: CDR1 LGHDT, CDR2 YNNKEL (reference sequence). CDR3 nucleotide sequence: TGTGCCAGCAGCCAACGGTCATTCCAAGAGACCCAGTACTTC. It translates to CASSQRSFQETQYF.

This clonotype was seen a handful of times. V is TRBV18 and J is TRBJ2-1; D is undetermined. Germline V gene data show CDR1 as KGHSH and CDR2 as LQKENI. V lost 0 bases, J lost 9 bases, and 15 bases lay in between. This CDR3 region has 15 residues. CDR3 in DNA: TGTGCCAGCTCACCACCGAACAACCAGGACCTTGAGCAGTTCTTC. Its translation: CASSPPNNQDLEQFF.

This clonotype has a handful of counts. In DNA form, the CDR3 reads TGTGCCAGCAGCTCCGGACAGGGAACTGAGCAGTTCTTC. Encoded protein: CASSSGQGTEQFF. V usage is TRBV7-3 and J usage is TRBJ2-1; 8 nucleotides align to TRBD1. Germline CDR1 and CDR2: SGHTA and FQGTGA. The CDR3 is 13 amino acids. Losses at the gene ends were 4 bases for V and 9 bases for J; bases not matched to a gene: 5.

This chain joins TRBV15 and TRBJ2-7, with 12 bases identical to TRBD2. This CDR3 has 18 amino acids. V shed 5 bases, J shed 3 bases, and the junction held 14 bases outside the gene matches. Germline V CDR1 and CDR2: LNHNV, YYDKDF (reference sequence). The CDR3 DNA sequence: TGTGCCACCAGCCCCGGCCCTCTAGCGGGGGGGGTCAACTACGAGCAGTACTTC. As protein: CATSPGPLAGGVNYEQYF.

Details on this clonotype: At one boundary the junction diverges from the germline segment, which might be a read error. CDR3 coding DNA: TGTGCCCGCAGTTTTCTACGGGAGGGCAATGAGCAGTACTTC. Protein sequence: CARSFLREGNEQYF. The chain is built from TRBV12-3 or TRBV12-4 and TRBJ2-7; 8 nucleotides agree with TRBD2. The CDR3 is 14 amino acids.

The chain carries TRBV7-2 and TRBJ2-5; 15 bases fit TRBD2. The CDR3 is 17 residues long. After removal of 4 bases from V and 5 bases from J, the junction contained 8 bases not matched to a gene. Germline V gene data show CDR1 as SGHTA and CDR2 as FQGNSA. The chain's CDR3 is CASSSGLAGGPLETQYF. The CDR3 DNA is TGTGCCAGCAGCTCTGGACTAGCGGGAGGGCCGTTGGAGACCCAGTACTTC. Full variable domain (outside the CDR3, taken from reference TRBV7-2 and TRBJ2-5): GAGVSQSPSNKVTEKGKDVELRCDPISGHTALYWYRQSLGQGLEFLIYFQGNSAPDKSGLPSDRFSAERTGGSVSTLTIQRTQQEDSAVYLCASSSGLAGGPLETQYFGPGTRLLVL.